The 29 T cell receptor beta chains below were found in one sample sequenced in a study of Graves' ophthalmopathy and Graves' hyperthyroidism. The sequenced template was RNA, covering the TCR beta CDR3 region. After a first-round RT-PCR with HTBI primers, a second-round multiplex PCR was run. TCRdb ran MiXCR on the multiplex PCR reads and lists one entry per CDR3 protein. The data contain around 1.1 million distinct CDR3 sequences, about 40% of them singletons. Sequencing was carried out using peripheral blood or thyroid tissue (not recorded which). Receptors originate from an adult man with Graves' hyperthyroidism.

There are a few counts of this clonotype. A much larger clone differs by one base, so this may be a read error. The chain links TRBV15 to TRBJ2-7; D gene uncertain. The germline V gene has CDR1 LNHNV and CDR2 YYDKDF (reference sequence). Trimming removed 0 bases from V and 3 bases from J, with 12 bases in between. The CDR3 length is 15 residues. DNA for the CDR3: TGTGCCACCAGCAGAGAACCGGGTATCATCTACGAGCAGTACTTC. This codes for CATSREPGIIYEQYF. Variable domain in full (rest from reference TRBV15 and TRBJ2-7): DAMVIQNPRYQVTQFGKPVTLSCSQTLNHNVMYWYQQKSSQAPKLLFHYYDKDFNNEADTPDNFQSRRPNTSFCFLDIRSPGLGDTAMYLCATSREPGIIYEQYFGPGTRLTVT.

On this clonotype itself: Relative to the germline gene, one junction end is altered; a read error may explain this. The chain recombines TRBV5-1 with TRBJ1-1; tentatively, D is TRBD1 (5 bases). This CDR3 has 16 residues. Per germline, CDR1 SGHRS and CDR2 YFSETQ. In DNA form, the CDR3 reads TGCGCCAACAGCTTGCAGGGAGGGGCCGTGAACACTGAAGCTTTCTTT. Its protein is CANSLQGGAVNTEAFF.

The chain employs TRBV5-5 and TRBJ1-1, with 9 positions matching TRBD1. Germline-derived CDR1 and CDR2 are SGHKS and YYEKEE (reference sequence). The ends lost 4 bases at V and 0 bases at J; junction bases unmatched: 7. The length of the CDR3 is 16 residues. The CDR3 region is CASSQTGGGMNTEAFF. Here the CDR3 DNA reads TGTGCCAGCAGCCAAACAGGGGGCGGAATGAACACTGAAGCTTTCTTT.

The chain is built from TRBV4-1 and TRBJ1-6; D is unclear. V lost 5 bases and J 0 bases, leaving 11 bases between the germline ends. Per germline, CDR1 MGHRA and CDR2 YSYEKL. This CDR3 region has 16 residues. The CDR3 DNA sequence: TGCGCCAGCAGCTCCCCGACTGCCTCCTATAATTCACCCCTCCACTTT. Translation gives CASSSPTASYNSPLHF.

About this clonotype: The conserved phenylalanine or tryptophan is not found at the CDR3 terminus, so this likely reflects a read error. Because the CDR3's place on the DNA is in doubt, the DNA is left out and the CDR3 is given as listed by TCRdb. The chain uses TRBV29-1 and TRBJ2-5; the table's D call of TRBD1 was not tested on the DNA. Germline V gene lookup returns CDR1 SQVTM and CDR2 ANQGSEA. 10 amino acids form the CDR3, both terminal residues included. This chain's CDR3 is CSVARQTANT.

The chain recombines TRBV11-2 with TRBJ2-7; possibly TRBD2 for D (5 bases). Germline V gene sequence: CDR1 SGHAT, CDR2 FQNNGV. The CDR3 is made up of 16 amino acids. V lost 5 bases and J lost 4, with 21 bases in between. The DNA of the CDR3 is TGTGCCAGCAGCCCCCTCCGAGGGCCCTTGTTGTACGAGCAGTACTTC. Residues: CASSPLRGPLLYEQYF.

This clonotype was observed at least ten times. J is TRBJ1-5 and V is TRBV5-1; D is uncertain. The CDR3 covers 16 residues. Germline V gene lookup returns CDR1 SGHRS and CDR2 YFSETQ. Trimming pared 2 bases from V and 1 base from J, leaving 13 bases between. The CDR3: CASSFGGVGSNQPQHF. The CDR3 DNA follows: TGCGCCAGCAGCTTTGGCGGGGTCGGGAGCAATCAGCCCCAGCATTTT.

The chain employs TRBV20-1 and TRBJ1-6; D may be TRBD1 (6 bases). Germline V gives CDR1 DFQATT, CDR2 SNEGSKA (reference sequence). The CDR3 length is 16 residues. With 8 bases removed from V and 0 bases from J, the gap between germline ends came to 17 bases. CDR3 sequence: CSLDAGESSYNSPLHF. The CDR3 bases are TGCAGTTTGGACGCAGGGGAAAGCTCCTATAATTCACCCCTCCACTTT.

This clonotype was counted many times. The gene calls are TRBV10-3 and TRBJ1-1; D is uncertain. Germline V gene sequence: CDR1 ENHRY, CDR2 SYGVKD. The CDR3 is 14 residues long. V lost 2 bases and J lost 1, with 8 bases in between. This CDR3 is CAISEPDKNTEAFF. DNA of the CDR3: TGTGCCATCAGTGAGCCCGACAAGAACACTGAAGCTTTCTTT.

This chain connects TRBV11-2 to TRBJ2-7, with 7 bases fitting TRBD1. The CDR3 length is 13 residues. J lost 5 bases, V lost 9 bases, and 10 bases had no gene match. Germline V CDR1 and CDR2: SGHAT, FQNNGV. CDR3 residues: CASSVTGSHEQYF. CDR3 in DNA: TGTGCCAGTAGTGTGACAGGGAGCCACGAGCAGTACTTC.

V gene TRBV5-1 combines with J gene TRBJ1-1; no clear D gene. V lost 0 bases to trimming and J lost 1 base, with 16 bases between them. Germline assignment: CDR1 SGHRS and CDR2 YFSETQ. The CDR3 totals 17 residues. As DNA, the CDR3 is TGCGCCAGCAGCTTGGGAGTATCCGGGGAAGCGAACACTGAAGCTTTCTTT. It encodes CASSLGVSGEANTEAFF.

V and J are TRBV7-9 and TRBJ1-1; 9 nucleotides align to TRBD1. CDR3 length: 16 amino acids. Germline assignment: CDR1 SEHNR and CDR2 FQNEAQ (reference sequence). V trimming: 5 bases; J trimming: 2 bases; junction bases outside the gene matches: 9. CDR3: CASSPGTGQGNTEAFF. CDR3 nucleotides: TGTGCCAGCAGCCCAGGGACGGGACAGGGTAACACTGAAGCTTTCTTT. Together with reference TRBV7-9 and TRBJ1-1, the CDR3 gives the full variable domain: DTGVSQNPRHKITKRGQNVTFRCDPISEHNRLYWYRQTLGQGPEFLTYFQNEAQLEKSRLLSDRFSAERPKGSFSTLEIQRTEQGDSAMYLCASSPGTGQGNTEAFFGQGTRLTVV.

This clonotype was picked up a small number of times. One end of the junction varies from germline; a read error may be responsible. CDR3 amino acids: CASSLEGSGQGASEQYF. CDR3 sequence (DNA): TGCGCCAGCAGCCTAGAGGGAAGTGGGCAGGGGGCCAGCGAGCAGTACTTC. The chain has TRBV7-2 and TRBJ2-7, with 8 bases lining up with TRBD1. Germline lookup yields CDR1 SGHTA and CDR2 FQGNSA. The CDR3 consists of 17 residues.

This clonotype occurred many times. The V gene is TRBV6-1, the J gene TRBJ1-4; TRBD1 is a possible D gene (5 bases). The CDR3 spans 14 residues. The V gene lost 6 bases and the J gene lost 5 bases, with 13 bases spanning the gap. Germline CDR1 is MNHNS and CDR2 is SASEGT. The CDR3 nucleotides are TGTGCCAGCAGAATACGACAGCTCAATGAAAAACTGTTTTTT. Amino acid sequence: CASRIRQLNEKLFF.

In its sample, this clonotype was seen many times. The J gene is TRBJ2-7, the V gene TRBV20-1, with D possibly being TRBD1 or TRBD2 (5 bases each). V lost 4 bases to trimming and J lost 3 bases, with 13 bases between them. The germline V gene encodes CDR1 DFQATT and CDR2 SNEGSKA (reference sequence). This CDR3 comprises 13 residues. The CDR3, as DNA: TGCAGTGCTAACCGGGACCGAAGCTACGAGCAGTACTTC. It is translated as CSANRDRSYEQYF.

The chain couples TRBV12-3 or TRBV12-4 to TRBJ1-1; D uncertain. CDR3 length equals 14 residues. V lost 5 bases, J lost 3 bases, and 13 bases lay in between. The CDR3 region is CASSDSTAYTEAFF. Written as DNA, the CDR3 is TGTGCCAGCAGTGACTCGACGGCCTACACTGAAGCTTTCTTT.

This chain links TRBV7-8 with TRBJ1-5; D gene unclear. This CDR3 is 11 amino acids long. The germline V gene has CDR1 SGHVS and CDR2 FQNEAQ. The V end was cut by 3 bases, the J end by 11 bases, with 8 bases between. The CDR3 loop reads CASSFTETQHF. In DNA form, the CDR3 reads TGTGCCAGCAGCTTCACTGAGACCCAGCATTTT. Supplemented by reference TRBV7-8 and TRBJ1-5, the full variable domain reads GAGVSQSPRYKVAKRGQDVALRCDPISGHVSLFWYQQALGQGPEFLTYFQNEAQLDKSGLPSDRFFAERPEGSVSTLKIQRTQQEDSAVYLCASSFTETQHFGDGTRLSIL.

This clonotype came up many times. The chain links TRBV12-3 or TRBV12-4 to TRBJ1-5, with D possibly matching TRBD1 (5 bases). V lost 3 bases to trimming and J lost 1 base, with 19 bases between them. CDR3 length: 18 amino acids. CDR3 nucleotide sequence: TGTGCCAGCAGTTTGATCGTTGGGGCGGGAAAGAGCAATCAGCCCCAGCATTTT. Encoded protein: CASSLIVGAGKSNQPQHF.

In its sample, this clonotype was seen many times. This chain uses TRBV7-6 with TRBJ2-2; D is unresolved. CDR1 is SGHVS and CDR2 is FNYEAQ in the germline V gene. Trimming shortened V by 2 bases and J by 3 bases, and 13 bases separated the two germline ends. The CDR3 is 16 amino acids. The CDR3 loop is CASSLSSTADTGELFF. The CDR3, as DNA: TGTGCCAGCAGCTTAAGCTCGACGGCGGACACCGGGGAGCTGTTTTTT.

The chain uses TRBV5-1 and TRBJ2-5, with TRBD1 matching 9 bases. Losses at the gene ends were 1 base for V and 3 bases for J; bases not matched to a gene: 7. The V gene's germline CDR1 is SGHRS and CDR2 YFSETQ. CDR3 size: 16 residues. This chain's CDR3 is CASSLSLRDREETQYF. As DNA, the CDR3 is TGCGCCAGCAGCTTGAGCCTCCGGGACAGGGAAGAGACCCAGTACTTC. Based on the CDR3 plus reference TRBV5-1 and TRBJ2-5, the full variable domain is KAGVTQTPRYLIKTRGQQVTLSCSPISGHRSVSWYQQTPGQGLQFLFEYFSETQRNKGNFPGRFSGRQFSNSRSEMNVSTLELGDSALYLCASSLSLRDREETQYFGPGTRLLVL.

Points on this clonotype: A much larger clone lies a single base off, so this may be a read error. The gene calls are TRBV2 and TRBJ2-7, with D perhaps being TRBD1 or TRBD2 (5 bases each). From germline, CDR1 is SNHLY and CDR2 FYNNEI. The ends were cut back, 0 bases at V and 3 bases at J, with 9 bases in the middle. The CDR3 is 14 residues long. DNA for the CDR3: TGTGCCAGCAGTGAAGCTGGGGACCTCTACGAGCAGTACTTC. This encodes CASSEAGDLYEQYF. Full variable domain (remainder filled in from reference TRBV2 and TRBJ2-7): EPEVTQTPSHQVTQMGQEVILRCVPISNHLYFYWYRQILGQKVEFLVSFYNNEISEKSEIFDDQFSVERPDGSNFTLKIRSTKLEDSAMYFCASSEAGDLYEQYFGPGTRLTVT.

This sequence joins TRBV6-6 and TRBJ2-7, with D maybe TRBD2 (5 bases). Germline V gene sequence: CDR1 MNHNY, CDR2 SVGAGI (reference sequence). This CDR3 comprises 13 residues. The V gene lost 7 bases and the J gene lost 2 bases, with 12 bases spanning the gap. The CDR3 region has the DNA TGTGCCAGCATAAAGAGGGAACCCTACGAGCAGTACTTC. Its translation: CASIKREPYEQYF.

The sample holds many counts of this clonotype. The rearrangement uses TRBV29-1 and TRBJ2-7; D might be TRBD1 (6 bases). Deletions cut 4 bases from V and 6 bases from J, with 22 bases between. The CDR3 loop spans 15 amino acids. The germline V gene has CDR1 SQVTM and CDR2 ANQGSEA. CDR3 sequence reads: CSVVGGVGQVGEQYF. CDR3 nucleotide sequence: TGCAGCGTTGTAGGGGGTGTGGGACAAGTGGGCGAGCAGTACTTC.

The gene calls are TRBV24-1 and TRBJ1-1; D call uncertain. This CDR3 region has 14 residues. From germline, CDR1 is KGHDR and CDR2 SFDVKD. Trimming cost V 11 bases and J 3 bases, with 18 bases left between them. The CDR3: CASSPSEAYTEAFF. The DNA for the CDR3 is TGTGCCAGCTCACCATCGGAAGCGTACACTGAAGCTTTCTTT.

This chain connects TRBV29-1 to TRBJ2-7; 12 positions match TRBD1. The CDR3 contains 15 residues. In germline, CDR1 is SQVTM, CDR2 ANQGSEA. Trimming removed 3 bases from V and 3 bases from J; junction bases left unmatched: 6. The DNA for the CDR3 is TGCAGCGTTGACCAGGGACAGGGGGCCGGCTACGAGCAGTACTTC. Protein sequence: CSVDQGQGAGYEQYF.

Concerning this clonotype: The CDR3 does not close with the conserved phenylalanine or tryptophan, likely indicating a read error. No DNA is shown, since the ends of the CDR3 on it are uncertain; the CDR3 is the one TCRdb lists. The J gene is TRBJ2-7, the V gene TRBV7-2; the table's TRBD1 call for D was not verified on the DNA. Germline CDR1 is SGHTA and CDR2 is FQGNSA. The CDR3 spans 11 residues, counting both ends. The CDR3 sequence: CASSLQGQGAY.

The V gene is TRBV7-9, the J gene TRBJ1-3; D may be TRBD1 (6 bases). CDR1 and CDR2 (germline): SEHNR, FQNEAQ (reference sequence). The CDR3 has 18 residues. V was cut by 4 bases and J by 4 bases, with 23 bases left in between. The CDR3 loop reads CASSSSSAGGRLGNTIYF. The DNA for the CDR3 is TGTGCCAGCAGCTCCTCATCCGCCGGGGGCCGATTAGGAAACACCATATATTTT.

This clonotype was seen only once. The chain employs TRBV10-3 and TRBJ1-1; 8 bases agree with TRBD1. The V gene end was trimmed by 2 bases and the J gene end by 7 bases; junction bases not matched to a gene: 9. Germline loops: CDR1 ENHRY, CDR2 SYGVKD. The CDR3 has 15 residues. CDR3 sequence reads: CAISERAGGGSEAFF. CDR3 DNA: TGTGCCATCAGTGAGAGGGCAGGGGGCGGTAGTGAAGCTTTCTTT.

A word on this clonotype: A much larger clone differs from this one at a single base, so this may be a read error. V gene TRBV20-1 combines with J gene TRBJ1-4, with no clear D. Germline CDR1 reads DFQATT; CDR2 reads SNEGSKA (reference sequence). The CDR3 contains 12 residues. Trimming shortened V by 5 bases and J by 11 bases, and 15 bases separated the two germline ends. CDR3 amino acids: CSAGDRVLKLFF. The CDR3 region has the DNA TGCAGTGCTGGTGACCGCGTGTTGAAACTGTTTTTT.